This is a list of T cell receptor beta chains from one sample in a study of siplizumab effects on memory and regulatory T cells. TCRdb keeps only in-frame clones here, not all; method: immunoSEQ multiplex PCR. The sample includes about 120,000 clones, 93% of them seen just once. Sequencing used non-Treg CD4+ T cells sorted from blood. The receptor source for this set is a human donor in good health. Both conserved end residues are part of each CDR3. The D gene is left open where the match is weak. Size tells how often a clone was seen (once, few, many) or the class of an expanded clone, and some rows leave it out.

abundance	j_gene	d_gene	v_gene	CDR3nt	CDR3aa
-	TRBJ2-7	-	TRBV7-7	TGTGCCAGCAGCTACATCTTTTCAAGCGAGCAGTACTTC	CASSYIFSSEQYF
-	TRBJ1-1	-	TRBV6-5	TGTGCCAGCGAGGGGAACACTGAAGCTTTCTTT	CASEGNTEAFF
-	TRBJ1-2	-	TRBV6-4	TGTGCCAGCAGACCCTATGGCTACACCTTC	CASRPYGYTF
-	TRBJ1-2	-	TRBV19	TGTGCCAGTAGTATAGAATTGGGGAATGGCTACACCTTC	CASSIELGNGYTF
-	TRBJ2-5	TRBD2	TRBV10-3	TGTGCCATCAGTGAGTCCCTAGCGGGGGGTTACCAAGAGACCCAGTACTTC	CAISESLAGGYQETQYF
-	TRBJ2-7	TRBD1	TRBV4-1	TGCGCCAGCAGCCTCGGGACAGGCCCTAGGGAGCAGTACTTC	CASSLGTGPREQYF
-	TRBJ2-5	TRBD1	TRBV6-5	TGTGCCAGCAGTTACCGAGGACAGGGGGCAGAGACCCAGTACTTC	CASSYRGQGAETQYF
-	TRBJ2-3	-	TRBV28	TGTGCCAGCACCACCCTAGGGGGGTCCTACAGCACAGATACGCAGTATTTT	CASTTLGGSYSTDTQYF
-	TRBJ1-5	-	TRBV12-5	TGTGCTAGTGGTTTGGTGGGGGGGGCGAGCAATCAGCCCCAGCATTTT	CASGLVGGASNQPQHF
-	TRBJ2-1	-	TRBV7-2	TGTGCCAGCAGCTTTTCCCGGAGCAATGAGCAGTTCTTC	CASSFSRSNEQFF
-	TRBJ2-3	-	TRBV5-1	TGCGCCAGCAGCTTCGGACAGTTTAGGACAGATACGCAGTATTTT	CASSFGQFRTDTQYF
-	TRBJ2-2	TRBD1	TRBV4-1	TGCGCCAGCAGCCAAGATATTCAGGGGGTTACGAACACCGGGGAGCTGTTTTTT	CASSQDIQGVTNTGELFF
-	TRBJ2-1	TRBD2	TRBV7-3	TGTGCCAGCAGCGCCGGGCCCGGGGGGGTCTACAATGAGCAGTTCTTC	CASSAGPGGVYNEQFF
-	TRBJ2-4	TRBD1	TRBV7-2	TGTGCCAGCAGCTTACAATCCGGGACAGGCGAAAACATTCAGTACTTC	CASSLQSGTGENIQYF
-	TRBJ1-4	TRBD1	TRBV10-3	TGTGCCATCAGTGGGGGACAGGAGGCTAATGAAAAACTGTTTTTT	CAISGGQEANEKLFF
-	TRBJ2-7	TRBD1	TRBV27	TGTGCCAGCAGGCCGGGACAGTCCAAGGTAGAGCAGTACTTC	CASRPGQSKVEQYF
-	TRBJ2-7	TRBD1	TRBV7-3	TGTGCCAGCAGCCCCCCGACAGGGCGGGCCTACGAGCAGTACTTC	CASSPPTGRAYEQYF
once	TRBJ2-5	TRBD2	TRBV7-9	TGTGCCAGCAGCTTGGGAGAGACTAGCCGAGTGGGTACCCAGTACTTC	CASSLGETSRVGTQYF
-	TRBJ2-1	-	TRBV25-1	TGTGCCAGCAGTGAATACGAGGGTCGTACGCAGTTCTTC	CASSEYEGRTQFF
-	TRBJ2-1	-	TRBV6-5	TGTGCCAGCAGTCCTCCCCCGGGGTACAATGAGCAGTTCTTC	CASSPPPGYNEQFF
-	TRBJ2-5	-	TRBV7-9	TGTGCCAGCAGCTTTCCAGTGGAAGAGACCCAGTACTTC	CASSFPVEETQYF
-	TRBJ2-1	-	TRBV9	TGTGCCAGCAGCGTAGCGGGGGCCCTTTACAATGAGCAGTTCTTC	CASSVAGALYNEQFF
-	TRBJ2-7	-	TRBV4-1	TGCGCCAGCAGCCAAGCCATCCAAGGGGGTCTTCTAGCTACCTACGAGCAGTACTTC	CASSQAIQGGLLATYEQYF
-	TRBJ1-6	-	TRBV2	TGTGCCAGCAGCGCCTCAGGGGCCCGTGGGTCACCCCTCCACTTT	CASSASGARGSPLHF
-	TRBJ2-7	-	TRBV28	TGTGCCAGCAGTCCGACAGTTAGCTACGAGCAGTACTTC	CASSPTVSYEQYF